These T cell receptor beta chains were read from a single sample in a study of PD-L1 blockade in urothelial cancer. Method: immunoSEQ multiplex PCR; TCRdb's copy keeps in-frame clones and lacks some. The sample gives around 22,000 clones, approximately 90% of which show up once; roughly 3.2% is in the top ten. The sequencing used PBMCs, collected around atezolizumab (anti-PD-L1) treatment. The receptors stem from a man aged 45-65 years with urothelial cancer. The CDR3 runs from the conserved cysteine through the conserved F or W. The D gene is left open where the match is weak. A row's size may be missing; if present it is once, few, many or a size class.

CDR3aa: CASSWGPVTDTQYF
CDR3nt: TGCGCCAGCAGCTGGGGGCCCGTCACAGATACGCAGTATTTT
d_gene: NA
abundance: NA
v_gene: TRBV5-1
j_gene: TRBJ2-3

CDR3aa: CASSRGEAYEQYF
CDR3nt: TGTGCCAGCAGCCGCGGGGAAGCATACGAGCAGTACTTC
d_gene: NA
abundance: once
v_gene: TRBV11-2
j_gene: TRBJ2-7

CDR3aa: CASSSSLGVETQYF
CDR3nt: TGTGCCAGCAGTTCCTCCCTAGGGGTGGAGACCCAGTACTTC
d_gene: NA
abundance: NA
v_gene: TRBV27
j_gene: TRBJ2-5

CDR3aa: CASRSPGRWGKLFF
CDR3nt: TGTGCCAGCAGATCCCCTGGGAGGTGGGGAAAACTGTTTTTT
d_gene: NA
abundance: NA
v_gene: TRBV6-5
j_gene: TRBJ1-4

CDR3aa: CASSPGGLSGANVLTF
CDR3nt: TGTGCCAGCTCACCAGGGGGCCTCTCTGGGGCCAACGTCCTGACTTTC
d_gene: NA
abundance: NA
v_gene: TRBV18
j_gene: TRBJ2-6

CDR3aa: CASSLRLAGGPSEQYF
CDR3nt: TGCGCCAGCAGCTTGAGGCTAGCGGGAGGGCCCTCCGAGCAGTACTTC
d_gene: TRBD2
abundance: NA
v_gene: TRBV5-1
j_gene: TRBJ2-7

CDR3aa: CASSSVSGRNTEAFF
CDR3nt: TGTGCCAGCAGCTCCGTTTCTGGGAGGAACACTGAAGCTTTCTTT
d_gene: NA
abundance: NA
v_gene: TRBV7-2
j_gene: TRBJ1-1

CDR3aa: CASRRQGTSGANVLTF
CDR3nt: TGTGCCAGTAGGAGACAGGGGACCTCTGGGGCCAACGTCCTGACTTTC
d_gene: TRBD1
abundance: NA
v_gene: TRBV19
j_gene: TRBJ2-6

CDR3aa: CASRLGLAINTGELFF
CDR3nt: TGTGCCAGCAGGCTTGGACTAGCGATAAACACCGGGGAGCTGTTTTTT
d_gene: TRBD2
abundance: NA
v_gene: TRBV27
j_gene: TRBJ2-2

CDR3aa: CASSQTEGRLTGELFF
CDR3nt: TGCGCCAGCAGCCAGACGGAGGGCAGATTAACCGGGGAGCTGTTTTTT
d_gene: NA
abundance: NA
v_gene: TRBV4-3
j_gene: TRBJ2-2

CDR3aa: CASSTKGQDYGYTF
CDR3nt: TGTGCCAGCAGCACCAAGGGGCAGGACTATGGCTACACCTTC
d_gene: NA
abundance: NA
v_gene: TRBV2
j_gene: TRBJ1-2

CDR3aa: CASSYSSTQPQHF
CDR3nt: TGTGCCAGCAGTTACTCAAGCACCCAGCCCCAGCATTTT
d_gene: NA
abundance: NA
v_gene: TRBV6-5
j_gene: TRBJ1-5

CDR3aa: CASSYYGGVNQPQHF
CDR3nt: TGTGCCAGCAGCTATTACGGGGGAGTCAATCAGCCCCAGCATTTT
d_gene: NA
abundance: NA
v_gene: TRBV7-2
j_gene: TRBJ1-5

CDR3aa: CASSKGTDQETQYF
CDR3nt: TGTGCCAGCAGCAAGGGGACAGACCAAGAGACCCAGTACTTC
d_gene: NA
abundance: NA
v_gene: TRBV21-1
j_gene: TRBJ2-5

CDR3aa: CASSQDRFGNTGELFF
CDR3nt: TGTGCCAGCAGCCAGGACAGGTTCGGGAACACCGGGGAGCTGTTTTTT
d_gene: TRBD1
abundance: NA
v_gene: TRBV7-9
j_gene: TRBJ2-2

CDR3aa: CASSSRRAGGELFF
CDR3nt: TGTGCCAGCAGCTCCAGGAGGGCCGGCGGGGAGCTGTTTTTT
d_gene: NA
abundance: NA
v_gene: TRBV11-2
j_gene: TRBJ2-2

CDR3aa: CASSTMTSDNEQFF
CDR3nt: TGTGCCAGCAGCACTATGACTAGCGACAATGAGCAGTTCTTC
d_gene: TRBD2
abundance: NA
v_gene: TRBV28
j_gene: TRBJ2-1

CDR3aa: CASSRQGAYNEKLFF
CDR3nt: TGTGCCAGCAGCCGACAGGGGGCGTATAATGAAAAACTGTTTTTT
d_gene: TRBD1
abundance: NA
v_gene: TRBV5-5
j_gene: TRBJ1-4

CDR3aa: CAWSSGAETQYF
CDR3nt: TGTGCCTGGAGTAGCGGGGCGGAGACCCAGTACTTC
d_gene: TRBD2
abundance: NA
v_gene: TRBV30
j_gene: TRBJ2-5